Below are 17 T cell receptor beta chains sequenced from a single sample in a study of CD8 T cells in Susac syndrome. Reverse transcription of roughly 0.5 to 1 ug RNA was carried out with random hexamers. TCRdb reprocessed the immunoSEQ multiplex PCR reads via MiXCR and lists one record per CDR3 protein. The data hold 160,000 or so distinct CDR3 sequences, with around 95% observed a single time. The sample consisted of CD4+ T cells from PBMCs. The source is a human donor with Susac syndrome.

This chain uses TRBV19 with TRBJ2-7, with 9 nucleotides matching TRBD1. V shed 5 bases and J 4 bases; nucleotides not matched to a gene: 6. CDR3 length: 14 amino acids. CDR1 and CDR2 (germline): LNHDA, SQIVND (reference sequence). The CDR3: CASSYRTGEYEQYF. The CDR3 DNA reads TGTGCCAGTAGTTACCGGACAGGGGAATACGAGCAGTACTTC.

The V call is TRBV13, the J call TRBJ1-1; unclear D gene. The germline CDR1 and CDR2 sequences are PRHDT and FYEKMQ (reference sequence). The CDR3 runs 12 residues. V was pared by 8 bases and J by 1 base, with 8 bases between. In DNA form, the CDR3 reads TGTGCCAGCGGGCAATCGAACACTGAAGCTTTCTTT. It specifies CASGQSNTEAFF.

The chain combines TRBV29-1 with TRBJ1-2, with TRBD1 identical over 8 bases. The V segment lost 0 bases and the J segment 8 bases; nucleotides outside the gene matches: 8. CDR1 is SQVTM, CDR2 ANQGSEA, per germline. The CDR3 contains 14 residues. The CDR3 protein is CSVEEGLQGGGYTF. CDR3 in DNA: TGCAGCGTTGAAGAAGGGTTACAGGGGGGGGGCTACACCTTC.

The gene calls are TRBV5-6 and TRBJ1-2; perhaps TRBD1 as D (5 bases). Trimming removed 0 bases from V and 4 bases from J, with 7 bases in between. This CDR3 region has 13 residues. CDR1 is SGHDT and CDR2 is YYEEEE in the germline V gene. The CDR3: CASSLGGTYGYTF. CDR3 coding DNA: TGTGCCAGCAGCTTGGGCGGGACCTATGGCTACACCTTC. Variable domain in full (rest from reference TRBV5-6 and TRBJ1-2): DAGVTQSPTHLIKTRGQQVTLRCSPKSGHDTVSWYQQALGQGPQFIFQYYEEEERQRGNFPDRFSGHQFPNYSSELNVNALLLGDSALYLCASSLGGTYGYTFGSGTRLTVV.

This rearrangement joins TRBV7-8 to TRBJ2-1, with D perhaps TRBD1 or TRBD2 (5 bases each). CDR1 SGHVS and CDR2 FQNEAQ come from the germline V gene. The CDR3 has 11 amino acids. V gave up 9 bases and J gave up 2 bases, with 5 bases separating them. CDR3 bases: TGTGCCAGGGGACCCTACAATGAGCAGTTCTTC. Amino acids: CARGPYNEQFF.

The chain has TRBV7-9 and TRBJ1-6; D gene uncertain. V shed 6 bases and J shed 3 bases, with 15 bases lying between them. The germline CDR1 and CDR2 sequences are SEHNR and FQNEAQ (reference sequence). The CDR3 covers 16 residues. CDR3 bases: TGTGCCAGCAGTTCCGGCGGGCAGGACTATAATTCACCCCTCCACTTT. Its protein is CASSSGGQDYNSPLHF.

The chain has TRBV6-2 or TRBV6-3 and TRBJ2-3; TRBD2 might be the D (6 bases). V lost 0 bases to trimming and J lost 2 bases, with 9 bases between them. Germline CDR1 is MNHEY and CDR2 is SVGEGT. The CDR3 sequence is 15 residues long. The CDR3 DNA reads as TGTGCCAGCAGTTACTCGGCGGGGAACACAGATACGCAGTATTTT. It yields the protein CASSYSAGNTDTQYF.

The chain employs TRBV12-3 or TRBV12-4 and TRBJ2-3, with 9 bases fitting TRBD2. The J segment lost 4 bases and the V segment lost 6 bases, leaving 5 bases of the junction unmatched. The CDR3 contains 14 residues. The CDR3 DNA follows: TGTGCCAGCAGACCGGGACTAGCTGCAGATACGCAGTATTTT. Its protein product is CASRPGLAADTQYF.

J is TRBJ2-3 and V is TRBV20-1; maybe TRBD2 (5 bases). The V end was cut by 2 bases, the J end by 0 bases, with 12 bases between. This CDR3 comprises 15 residues. CDR1 is DFQATT and CDR2 is SNEGSKA in the germline V gene (reference sequence). The CDR3 coding sequence is TGCAGTGCTAGACGTATGAGGACTAGCACAGATACGCAGTATTTT. Translating gives CSARRMRTSTDTQYF.

The chain employs TRBV2 and TRBJ2-7, with TRBD1 matching over 11 bases. The germline gives CDR1 SNHLY, CDR2 FYNNEI. The trim removed 9 bases at V and 3 bases at J, leaving 1 base unmatched. There are 12 residues in the CDR3. This CDR3 is CARGTGGYEQYF. CDR3 nucleotide sequence: TGTGCCAGGGGGACAGGGGGCTACGAGCAGTACTTC.

The genes are TRBV15 and TRBJ1-5; TRBD1 agrees at 7 bases. V was clipped by 4 bases and J by 0 bases; unmatched bases: 9. The CDR3 is made up of 17 amino acids. Germline values: CDR1 LNHNV, CDR2 YYDKDF (reference sequence). The CDR3 bases are TGTGCCACCAGCACACACAGGGGATCGATTAGCAATCAGCCCCAGCATTTT. As protein: CATSTHRGSISNQPQHF.

This chain connects TRBV25-1 to TRBJ1-4; D is uncertain. From germline, CDR1 is MGHDK and CDR2 SYGVNS. The CDR3 loop spans 15 amino acids. The V end was cut by 1 base, the J end by 0 bases, with 6 bases between. This chain's CDR3 is CASSESGATNEKLFF. The CDR3 nucleotides are TGTGCCAGCAGTGAATCAGGAGCAACTAATGAAAAACTGTTTTTT. The entire variable domain, with the rest obtained from reference TRBV25-1 and TRBJ1-4, is as follows: EADIYQTPRYLVIGTGKKITLECSQTMGHDKMYWYQQDPGMELHLIHYSYGVNSTEKGDLSSESTVSRIRTEHFPLTLESARPSHTSQYLCASSESGATNEKLFFGSGTQLSVL.

The genes are TRBV29-1 and TRBJ2-1, with D possibly TRBD1 on 6 matching bases. V lost 3 bases and J lost 2, with 8 bases in between. Germline loops: CDR1 SQVTM, CDR2 ANQGSEA. There are 13 residues in the CDR3. CDR3 nucleotide sequence: TGCAGCGTTGACAGGGGCCCCTACAATGAGCAGTTCTTC. Translated: CSVDRGPYNEQFF.

The chain is built from TRBV3-1 and TRBJ2-2, with TRBD2 matching over 9 bases. This CDR3 comprises 15 residues. V dropped 4 bases and J dropped 6; count of bases not matched to a gene: 6. Germline CDR1 and CDR2: LGHDT and YNNKEL (reference sequence). CDR3 residues: CASSLGGGAPGELFF. In nucleotides, the CDR3 is TGTGCCAGCAGCCTGGGCGGGGGGGCTCCCGGGGAGCTGTTTTTT.

The chain recombines TRBV5-6 with TRBJ2-1, with TRBD2 matching over 9 bases. The CDR3 sequence is 13 residues long. The V gene's germline CDR1 is SGHDT and CDR2 YYEEEE. V shed 7 bases, J shed 6 bases, and the junction held 5 bases outside the gene matches. The CDR3 here is CASLRGGLNEQFF. CDR3 in DNA: TGTGCCAGCCTGCGGGGGGGCCTCAATGAGCAGTTCTTC.

This clonotype has just one count. The rearrangement uses TRBV12-3 or TRBV12-4 and TRBJ1-6; 10 nucleotides match TRBD1. Trimming took 6 bases from V and 5 from J; bases not matched to a gene: 4. The CDR3 is made up of 15 amino acids. The CDR3 DNA sequence: TGTGCCAGCAGGGACAGGGGGGCGGATAATTCACCCCTCCACTTT. Translated, it gives CASRDRGADNSPLHF.

The chain combines TRBV6-1 with TRBJ1-5, with D hard to call. Trimming removed 3 bases from V and 6 bases from J, with 3 bases in between. Per the germline V gene, CDR1 is MNHNS and CDR2 is SASEGT. This CDR3 has 11 amino acids. The CDR3, as DNA: TGTGCCAGCAGTGAGGGTCAGCCCCAGCATTTT. Translating it yields CASSEGQPQHF.